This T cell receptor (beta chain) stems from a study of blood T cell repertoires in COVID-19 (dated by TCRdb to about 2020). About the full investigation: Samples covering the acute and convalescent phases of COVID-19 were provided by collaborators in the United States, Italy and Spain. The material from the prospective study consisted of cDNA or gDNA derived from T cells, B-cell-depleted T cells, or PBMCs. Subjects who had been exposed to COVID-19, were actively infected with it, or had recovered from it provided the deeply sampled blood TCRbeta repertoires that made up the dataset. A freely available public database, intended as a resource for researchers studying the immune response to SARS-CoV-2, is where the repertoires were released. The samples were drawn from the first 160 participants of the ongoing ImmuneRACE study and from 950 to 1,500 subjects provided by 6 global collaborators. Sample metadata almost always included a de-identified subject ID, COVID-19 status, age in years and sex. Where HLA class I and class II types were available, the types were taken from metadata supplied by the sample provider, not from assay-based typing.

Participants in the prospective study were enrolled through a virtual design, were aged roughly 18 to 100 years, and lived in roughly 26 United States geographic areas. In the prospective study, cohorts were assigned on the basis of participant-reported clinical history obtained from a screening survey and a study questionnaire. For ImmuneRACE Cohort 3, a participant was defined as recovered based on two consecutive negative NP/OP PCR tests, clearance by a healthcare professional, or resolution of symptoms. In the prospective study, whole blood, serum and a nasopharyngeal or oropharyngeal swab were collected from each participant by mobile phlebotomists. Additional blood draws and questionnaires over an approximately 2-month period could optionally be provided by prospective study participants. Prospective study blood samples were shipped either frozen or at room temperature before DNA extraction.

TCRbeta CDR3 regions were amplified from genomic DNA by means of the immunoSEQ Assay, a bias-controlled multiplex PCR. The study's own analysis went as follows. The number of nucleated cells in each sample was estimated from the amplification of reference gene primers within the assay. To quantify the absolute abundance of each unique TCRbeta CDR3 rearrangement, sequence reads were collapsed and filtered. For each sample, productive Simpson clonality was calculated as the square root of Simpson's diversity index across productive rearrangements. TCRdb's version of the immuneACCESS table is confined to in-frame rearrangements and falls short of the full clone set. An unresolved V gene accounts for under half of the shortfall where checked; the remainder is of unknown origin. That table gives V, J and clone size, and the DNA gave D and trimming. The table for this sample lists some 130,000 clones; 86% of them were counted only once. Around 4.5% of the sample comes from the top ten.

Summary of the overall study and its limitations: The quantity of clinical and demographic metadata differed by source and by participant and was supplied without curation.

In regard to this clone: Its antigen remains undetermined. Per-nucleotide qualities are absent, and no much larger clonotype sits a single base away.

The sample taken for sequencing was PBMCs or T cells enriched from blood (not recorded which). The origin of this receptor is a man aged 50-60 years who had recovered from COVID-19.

CDR3 sequence: CASSQRGSTGENGYTF. The bases read TGTGCCAGCAGCCAAAGGGGGTCGACAGGGGAAAATGGCTACACCTTC. This chain is built from TRBV3-1 (or the pseudogene TRBV3-2) and TRBJ1-2, with 8 bases matching TRBD1. Via the germline V gene (reference sequence), CDR1 is LGHDT and CDR2 YNNKEL. The CDR3 runs 16 residues from the cysteine to the phenylalanine. The only DNA kept is the CDR3, 48 bases in frame from the first base. V loses 2 bases at its end and J loses 6 bases; junction bases beyond the gene matches: 11.